The 25 T cell receptor beta chains given below trace back to one sample, sequenced in a study of blood T cell repertoires in COVID-19. Clones were sequenced by immunoSEQ multiplex PCR, and TCRdb holds only the in-frame ones, with some missing. The table shows some 340,000 clones, with roughly 90% occurring only once. The sequencing input was PBMCs or T cells enriched from blood (not recorded which). The source is a woman under 40 who had been exposed to COVID-19.

The V and J genes are TRBV23-1 and TRBJ1-6, with 7 bases lining up with TRBD1. TRBV23-1 counts as an open reading frame of uncertain function. This CDR3 region has 17 residues. The V gene end was trimmed by 5 bases and the J gene end by 7 bases; junction bases not matched to a gene: 14. The CDR3 DNA reads TGCGCCAGCAGTTTAACTGACAGGGCTGGTCTGAATTCACCCCTCCACTTT. Its translation: CASSLTDRAGLNSPLHF.

The chain employs TRBV27 and TRBJ2-6; no clear D. This CDR3 is 14 amino acids long. Germline V CDR1 and CDR2: MNHEY, SMNVEV (reference sequence). Between the trimmed V and J ends, which lost 4 bases and 3 bases, there was a span of 7 bases. CDR3 in amino acids: CASSSLNGANVLTF. DNA for the CDR3: TGTGCCAGCAGTTCCTTAAATGGGGCCAACGTCCTGACTTTC.

The chain combines TRBV7-2 with TRBJ1-2; 11 bases match TRBD1. Per the germline V gene, CDR1 is SGHTA and CDR2 is FQGNSA. V lost 3 bases, J lost 2 bases, and 5 bases stayed unmatched. The CDR3 totals 16 residues. The CDR3 nucleotides are TGTGCCAGCAGCTTCGGACAGGGGGCAGACAACTATGGCTACACCTTC. It translates to CASSFGQGADNYGYTF.

The rearrangement joins TRBV15 to TRBJ2-1; TRBD1 agrees at 9 bases. Germline values: CDR1 LNHNV, CDR2 YYDKDF (reference sequence). The V and J ends lost 4 bases and 2 bases, in that order; junction bases with no gene match: 6. The CDR3 is 16 residues long. The CDR3 DNA sequence: TGTGCCACCAGCACCCTCGGACAGGGGACCTACAATGAGCAGTTCTTC. It codes for CATSTLGQGTYNEQFF.

The J gene is TRBJ1-1, the V gene TRBV30; D is possibly TRBD1 (6 bases). V was cut by 0 bases and J by 11 bases, with 22 bases left in between. Germline assignment: CDR1 GTSNPN and CDR2 SVGIG (reference sequence). This CDR3 is built from 15 residues. The CDR3 bases are TGTGCCTGGAGTGTACCCGGGACACTGGGTATATTGGCTTTCTTT. It is translated as CAWSVPGTLGILAFF. The full variable domain, completed using reference TRBV30 and TRBJ1-1, is SQTIHQWPATLVQPVGSPLSLECTVEGTSNPNLYWYRQAAGRGLQLLFYSVGIGQISSEVPQNLSASRPQDRQFILSSKKLLLSDSGFYLCAWSVPGTLGILAFFGQGTRLTVV.

This clone appeared once. The chain couples TRBV5-8 to TRBJ2-4; perhaps TRBD1 as D (6 bases). Trimming cost V 1 base and J 9 bases, with 17 bases left between them. This CDR3 comprises 15 residues. The germline CDR1 and CDR2 sequences are SGHTS and YDEGEE. CDR3 in DNA: TGTGCCAGCAGCTTGATCCTAGTCAAAGGGGGCATTCAGTACTTC. It codes for CASSLILVKGGIQYF.

On this clone itself: In the same sample, other DNA sequences code for this CDR3. This rearrangement joins TRBV5-1 to TRBJ1-4; possible D gene TRBD1, 6 bases. CDR1 SGHRS and CDR2 YFSETQ come from the germline V gene. Trimming cost V 0 bases and J 3 bases, with 6 bases left between them. The CDR3 is made up of 14 amino acids. The CDR3 here is CASSLEGANEKLFF. The CDR3 DNA is TGCGCCAGCAGCTTGGAGGGGGCTAATGAAAAACTGTTTTTT.

This chain uses TRBV19 with TRBJ2-5; D is unresolved. The CDR3 spans 12 residues. Germline V lookup: CDR1 LNHDA, CDR2 SQIVND (reference sequence). Trimming shortened V by 4 bases and J by 5 bases, and 8 bases separated the two germline ends. The CDR3 DNA sequence: TGTGCCAGTAGTACCCCTCGTGAGACCCAGTACTTC. Translating it yields CASSTPRETQYF.

The V call is TRBV4-1, the J call TRBJ1-1; D remains ambiguous. The CDR3 runs to 12 residues. V lost 4 bases and J lost 7, with 10 bases in between. Germline CDR1 reads MGHRA; CDR2 reads YSYEKL. CDR3 in DNA: TGCGCCAGCAGCCCAGGTCGGGGTGAAGCTTTCTTT. This encodes CASSPGRGEAFF.

The chain is built from TRBV5-6 and TRBJ1-2, with D hard to call. Germline-derived CDR1 and CDR2 are SGHDT and YYEEEE. The V gene lost 1 base and the J gene lost 7 bases, with 11 bases spanning the gap. The length of the CDR3 is 13 residues. CDR3 protein: CASSLWPPVGYTF. The CDR3 bases are TGTGCCAGCAGCTTGTGGCCTCCAGTTGGCTACACCTTC. The full variable domain, its missing parts supplied by reference TRBV5-6 and TRBJ1-2, is DAGVTQSPTHLIKTRGQQVTLRCSPKSGHDTVSWYQQALGQGPQFIFQYYEEEERQRGNFPDRFSGHQFPNYSSELNVNALLLGDSALYLCASSLWPPVGYTFGSGTRLTVV.

The chain is built from TRBV9 and TRBJ1-2; D may be TRBD1 (5 bases). Trimming left V 3 bases short and J 0 bases short, with 12 bases between. Germline-derived CDR1 and CDR2 are SGDLS and YYNGEE. The CDR3 length is 15 residues. The CDR3, as DNA: TGTGCCAGCAGCGCCCAACTGACAGCTAACTATGGCTACACCTTC. Translating gives CASSAQLTANYGYTF.

V usage is TRBV25-1 and J usage is TRBJ2-7; 11 nucleotides match TRBD2. With 5 bases clipped from V and 0 bases from J, the junction kept 12 bases outside the gene matches. CDR3 length: 18 residues. CDR1 MGHDK and CDR2 SYGVNS come from the germline V gene. The CDR3 reads CASSRSWTSGPSSYEQYF. The CDR3 region has the DNA TGTGCCAGCAGTAGGTCTTGGACTAGCGGGCCTAGCTCCTACGAGCAGTACTTC.

V gene TRBV7-2 combines with J gene TRBJ1-1; TRBD1 matches 10 bases. There are 15 residues in the CDR3. Per germline, CDR1 SGHTA and CDR2 FQGNSA. J gave up 4 bases and V 5 bases, and 7 bases lay outside the gene matches. CDR3 DNA sequence: TGTGCCAGCAGCACCTTGACAGGGGGCGGCACTGAAGCTTTCTTT. It translates to CASSTLTGGGTEAFF.

V gene TRBV18 combines with J gene TRBJ1-2; D might be TRBD1 (6 bases). Trimming shortened V by 2 bases and J by 2 bases, and 9 bases separated the two germline ends. CDR3 length: 14 residues. Germline CDR1 is KGHSH and CDR2 is LQKENI. In DNA, the CDR3 is TGTGCCAGCTCACCAGGACAGACCAACTATGGCTACACCTTC. Encoded protein: CASSPGQTNYGYTF. Full variable domain (rest looked up from reference TRBV18 and TRBJ1-2): NAGVMQNPRHLVRRRGQEARLRCSPMKGHSHVYWYRQLPEEGLKFMVYLQKENIIDESGMPKERFSAEFPKEGPSILRIQQVVRGDSAAYFCASSPGQTNYGYTFGSGTRLTVV.

This chain links TRBV4-3 with TRBJ1-1; 11 positions match TRBD1. Germline CDR1 LGHNA, CDR2 YSLEER. The CDR3 is made up of 20 amino acids. V shed 0 bases and J 4 bases; nucleotides not matched to a gene: 16. The CDR3 reads CASSQDIRTGGFRRSTEAFF. The CDR3 coding sequence is TGCGCCAGCAGCCAAGATATCAGGACAGGGGGCTTTAGAAGGAGCACTGAAGCTTTCTTT.

This chain joins TRBV28 and TRBJ1-6; tentative D call: TRBD1 (6 bases). With 6 bases removed from V and 2 bases from J, the gap between germline ends came to 14 bases. The CDR3 has 16 residues. Germline CDR1 reads MDHEN; CDR2 reads SYDVKM. CDR3 coding DNA: TGTGCCAGCAGGCTTCAGGGGATGGCCTATAATTCACCCCTCCACTTT. Protein: CASRLQGMAYNSPLHF.

The rearrangement links TRBV14 to TRBJ1-4; D is unresolved. V was pared by 0 bases and J by 7 bases, with 9 bases between. There are 14 residues in the CDR3. Looked up from germline, CDR1 is SGHDN and CDR2 is FVKESK. CDR3 nucleotides: TGTGCCAGCAGCCAAGACGTCTCCGGTGAAAAACTGTTTTTT. This sequence encodes CASSQDVSGEKLFF.

This clone appeared a single time. This chain links TRBV18 with TRBJ1-2, with D maybe TRBD1 (5 bases). The CDR3 has 15 residues. Germline assignment: CDR1 KGHSH and CDR2 LQKENI. V lost 4 bases, J lost 2 bases, and 14 bases lay in between. The CDR3 sequence: CASSLQTAKNYGYTF. In DNA form, the CDR3 reads TGTGCCAGCTCACTCCAGACAGCAAAGAACTATGGCTACACCTTC.

In DNA, the CDR3 is TGTGCCAGCAGCCCCGTGGGAGGGGGCTACGAGCAGTACTTC. Translated, it gives CASSPVGGGYEQYF. This rearrangement joins TRBV7-3 to TRBJ2-7, with D possibly TRBD2 on 7 matching bases. Germline values: CDR1 SGHTA, CDR2 FQGTGA. The CDR3 runs to 14 residues. Trimming stripped 5 bases from V and 3 bases from J, with 14 bases between.

This sequence joins TRBV5-6 and TRBJ1-1; no reliable D call. The CDR3 covers 16 residues. V shed 6 bases and J shed 1 base, with 19 bases lying between them. Germline CDR1 reads SGHDT; CDR2 reads YYEEEE. This CDR3 reads CASIPFGNFRNTEAFF. The DNA of the CDR3 is TGTGCCAGCATCCCATTCGGGAACTTCCGGAACACTGAAGCTTTCTTT.

In its sample, this clone was seen a few times. The rearrangement links TRBV5-5 to TRBJ2-7; a possible D gene is TRBD1 (5 bases). V gave up 0 bases and J gave up 7 bases, with 8 bases separating them. This CDR3 contains 12 residues. In germline, CDR1 is SGHKS, CDR2 YYEKEE (reference sequence). CDR3 in amino acids: CASSLVGLEQYF. In DNA form, the CDR3 reads TGTGCCAGCAGCTTGGTGGGGCTTGAGCAGTACTTC.

J is TRBJ2-3 and V is TRBV6-1; 7 bases map to TRBD2. The germline V gene encodes CDR1 MNHNS and CDR2 SASEGT. The trim removed 4 bases at V and 2 bases at J, leaving 9 bases unmatched. This CDR3 spans 16 amino acids. CDR3 amino acids: CASSGDWTRYTDTQYF. In DNA form, the CDR3 reads TGTGCCAGCAGTGGCGACTGGACTAGGTACACAGATACGCAGTATTTT.

In regard to this clone: The same CDR3 also results from other DNA sequences found in this sample. This sequence joins TRBV4-3 and TRBJ2-1; the match to TRBD2 covers 7 bases. The CDR3 is made up of 15 amino acids. The trim removed 0 bases at V and 3 bases at J, leaving 2 bases unmatched. From germline, CDR1 is LGHNA and CDR2 YSLEER. CDR3 DNA: TGCGCCAGCAGCCAAGACCGGACTAGCTACAATGAGCAGTTCTTC. Translated: CASSQDRTSYNEQFF.

The CDR3: CASRPGPGYGYTF. In nucleotides, the CDR3 is TGTGCCAGCAGACCCGGACCGGGGTATGGCTACACCTTC. J is TRBJ1-2 and V is TRBV6-5; D remains ambiguous. Looked up from germline, CDR1 is MNHEY and CDR2 is SVGAGI. The length of the CDR3 is 13 residues. Trimming stripped 6 bases from V and 5 bases from J, with 13 bases between.

The chain is built from TRBV19 and TRBJ1-1; the D is unclear. The germline V gene encodes CDR1 LNHDA and CDR2 SQIVND (reference sequence). The CDR3 has 16 amino acids. The V end lost 5 bases, the J end lost 1 base, and 17 bases lay between the germline ends. The CDR3 DNA reads TGTGCCAGTAGTGTACCTTATATGGGGAGGAACACTGAAGCTTTCTTT. Protein: CASSVPYMGRNTEAFF. Variable domain in full (rest from reference TRBV19 and TRBJ1-1): DGGITQSPKYLFRKEGQNVTLSCEQNLNHDAMYWYRQDPGQGLRLIYYSQIVNDFQKGDIAEGYSVSREKKESFPLTVTSAQKNPTAFYLCASSVPYMGRNTEAFFGQGTRLTVV.